The rows below give T cell receptor beta chains drawn from one sample of a study of blood T cell repertoires in COVID-19. Generated by immunoSEQ multiplex PCR, the TCRdb table keeps only in-frame clones and is missing some. The sample records more than 85,000 clones, about 85% being singletons. Input material: peripheral blood. The origin of the receptors is a man older than 75 with active or convalescent COVID-19. CDR3s include the opening cysteine and the closing phenylalanine or tryptophan. The D gene is left open where the match is weak. Clone size, where shown, is once, few, many, or a class for clones that have expanded.

size: .; V: TRBV6-5; J: TRBJ1-2; D: .; CDR3: CASSYSDNGGYTF; DNA: TGTGCCAGCAGTTACTCGGACAACGGAGGCTACACCTTC
size: medium-sized; V: TRBV7-8; J: TRBJ2-3; D: TRBD1; CDR3: CASSLNRGGTDTQYF; DNA: TGTGCCAGCAGCTTAAACAGGGGAGGCACAGATACGCAGTATTTT
size: .; V: TRBV7-8; J: TRBJ2-2; D: TRBD1; CDR3: CASSPQGVTGELFF; DNA: TGTGCCAGCAGCCCCCAGGGGGTTACCGGGGAGCTGTTTTTT
size: .; V: TRBV5-1; J: TRBJ2-3; D: .; CDR3: CASSLGLQGDTQYF; DNA: TGCGCCAGCAGCTTGGGCCTACAGGGAGATACGCAGTATTTT
size: .; V: TRBV19; J: TRBJ1-3; D: TRBD1; CDR3: CASSRPGTGAGNTIYF; DNA: TGTGCCAGTAGTAGACCCGGGACAGGGGCTGGAAACACCATATATTTT
size: .; V: TRBV6-1; J: TRBJ1-1; D: TRBD1; CDR3: CASSDMAGGNTEAFF; DNA: TGTGCCAGCAGTGATATGGCAGGGGGCAATACTGAAGCTTTCTTT
size: .; V: TRBV5-1; J: TRBJ1-5; D: TRBD1; CDR3: CASSIGTGSNQPQHF; DNA: TGCGCCAGCAGCATAGGGACAGGTTCAAATCAGCCCCAGCATTTT
size: .; V: TRBV19; J: TRBJ1-5; D: TRBD1; CDR3: CASSTQGAGQPQHF; DNA: TGTGCCAGTAGTACACAGGGGGCCGGGCAGCCCCAGCATTTT
size: .; V: TRBV13; J: TRBJ2-7; D: .; CDR3: CASSPRFPGAGRTYEQYF; DNA: TGTGCCAGCAGCCCCCGCTTTCCCGGAGCAGGGCGAACCTACGAGCAGTACTTC
size: few; V: TRBV6-5; J: TRBJ1-1; D: .; CDR3: CASTPGRGAHAEAFF; DNA: TGTGCCAGCACCCCGGGGCGGGGGGCCCACGCTGAAGCTTTCTTT
size: .; V: TRBV19; J: TRBJ2-5; D: .; CDR3: CASSIRVGGGEETQYF; DNA: TGTGCCAGTAGTATTCGGGTCGGCGGGGGCGAAGAGACCCAGTACTTC
size: .; V: TRBV9; J: TRBJ1-2; D: .; CDR3: CASRVASVGYTF; DNA: TGTGCCAGCAGGGTAGCATCGGTTGGCTACACCTTC
size: once; V: TRBV19; J: TRBJ1-5; D: .; CDR3: CASSIGGVGNQPQHF; DNA: TGTGCCAGTAGTATTGGGGGGGTAGGGAATCAGCCCCAGCATTTT